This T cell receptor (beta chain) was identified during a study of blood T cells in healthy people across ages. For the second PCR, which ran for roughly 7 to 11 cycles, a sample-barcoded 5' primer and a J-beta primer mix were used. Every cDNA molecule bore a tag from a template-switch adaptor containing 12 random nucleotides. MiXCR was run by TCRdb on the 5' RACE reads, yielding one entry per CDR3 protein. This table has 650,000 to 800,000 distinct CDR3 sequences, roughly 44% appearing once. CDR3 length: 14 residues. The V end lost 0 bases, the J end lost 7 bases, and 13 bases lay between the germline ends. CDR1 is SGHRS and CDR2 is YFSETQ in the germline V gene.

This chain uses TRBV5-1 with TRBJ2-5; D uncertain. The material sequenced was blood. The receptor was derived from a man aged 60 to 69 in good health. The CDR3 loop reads CASSLAVDLGTQYF. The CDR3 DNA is TGCGCCAGCAGCTTGGCCGTTGATTTAGGGACCCAGTACTTC.